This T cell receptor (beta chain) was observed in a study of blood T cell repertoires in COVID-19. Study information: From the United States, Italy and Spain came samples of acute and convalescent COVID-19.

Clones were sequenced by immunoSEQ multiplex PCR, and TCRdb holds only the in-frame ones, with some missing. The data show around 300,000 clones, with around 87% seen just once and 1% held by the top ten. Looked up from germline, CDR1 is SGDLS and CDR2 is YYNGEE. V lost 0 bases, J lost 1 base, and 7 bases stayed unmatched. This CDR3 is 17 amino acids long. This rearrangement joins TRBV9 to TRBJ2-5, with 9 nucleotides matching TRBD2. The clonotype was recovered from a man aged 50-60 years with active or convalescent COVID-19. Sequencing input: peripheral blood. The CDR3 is CASSVGQISGGQETQYF. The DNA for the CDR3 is TGTGCCAGCAGCGTAGGTCAGATTAGCGGGGGCCAAGAGACCCAGTACTTC. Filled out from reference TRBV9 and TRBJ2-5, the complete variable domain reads DSGVTQTPKHLITATGQRVTLRCSPRSGDLSVYWYQQSLDQGLQFLIQYYNGEERAKGNILERFSAQQFPDLHSELNLSSLELGDSALYFCASSVGQISGGQETQYFGPGTRLLVL.